This T cell receptor (beta chain) comes out of a study of blood T cell repertoires in COVID-19. About the study: The study drew acute and convalescent COVID-19 samples from the United States, Italy and Spain. The cDNA or gDNA used as material had been derived from T cells, B-cell-depleted T cells, or PBMCs.

The J segment lost 4 bases and the V segment lost 8 bases, leaving 7 bases of the junction unmatched. The CDR3 runs 13 residues. CDR1 is GTSNPN, CDR2 SVGIG, per germline (reference sequence). Followed over time, Seattle patients had been enrolled while infection was active. Methods used by the authors: The authors estimated nucleated cell counts from reference gene primer amplification. Produced via immunoSEQ multiplex PCR; TCRdb's table is partial and in-frame only. V and J calls and clone size are as listed in that table; D and trimming were resolved from the DNA. The sample has about 170,000 clones, just over 90% seen once.

This clonotype was obtained from a man younger than 30 with COVID-19, enrolled during active disease. Sequences were obtained from peripheral blood. V gene TRBV30 combines with J gene TRBJ2-7, with 11 bases aligning to TRBD2. This CDR3 reads CAGGTSGRYEQYF. The CDR3 coding sequence is TGTGCCGGCGGGACTAGCGGACGATACGAGCAGTACTTC.